The clone carrying this T cell receptor beta chain was seen ten or more times. The antigen is unknown. This sample is part of a study of T cells in Graves' hyperthyroidism and ophthalmopathy. Trimming shortened V by 2 bases and J by 5 bases, and 12 bases separated the two germline ends. The germline gives CDR1 SNHLY, CDR2 FYNNEI. The CDR3 contains 14 residues. Study-wide findings and caveats: Researchers found most expanded thyroid clonotypes above 0.001 in blood as well. In simple terms, a model built on 13 V-J features told ophthalmopathy apart from stable hyperthyroidism.

The patients, who ranged from 18 to 65 in age, presented with newly diagnosed hyperthyroidism lasting under 2 months. RNA transcripts gave rise to amplified TCR beta CDR3 regions. The HTBI primer set served for first-round RT-PCR of the TCR CDR3. In TCRdb, the multiplex PCR reads were re-called with MiXCR into one record per CDR3 protein. The table shows fewer than 500,000 distinct CDR3 sequences, with roughly 13% occurring only once. This chain joins TRBV2 and TRBJ1-1; D unresolved. Specimen: blood. The sequence came from a young man with Graves' hyperthyroidism that later progressed to Graves' ophthalmopathy. The CDR3 loop is CASSERREGTEAFF. CDR3 DNA: TGTGCCAGCAGTGAAAGGAGGGAAGGGACTGAAGCTTTCTTT.